This TCR beta chain was observed in a study of T cell changes during pregnancy in multiple sclerosis. Germline V gene sequence: CDR1 MNHEY, CDR2 SMNVEV (reference sequence). Trimming took 11 bases from V and 2 from J, leaving 15 bases between them. The CDR3 loop spans 13 amino acids. Only in-frame clones appear in the TCRdb table, and some are missing; sequencing was by immunoSEQ multiplex PCR. The sample has about 53,000 clones; roughly 90% are singletons. This clonotype was obtained from a female donor with multiple sclerosis, enrolled in a pregnancy study. The chain employs TRBV27 and TRBJ1-2; D gene uncertain. The sequenced sample was CD8+ T cells from peripheral blood mononuclear cells, obtained before pregnancy. The CDR3 nucleotides read TGTGCCTCCAGTCTCTCGGGGAACTATGGCTACACCTTC. It yields the protein CASSLSGNYGYTF.